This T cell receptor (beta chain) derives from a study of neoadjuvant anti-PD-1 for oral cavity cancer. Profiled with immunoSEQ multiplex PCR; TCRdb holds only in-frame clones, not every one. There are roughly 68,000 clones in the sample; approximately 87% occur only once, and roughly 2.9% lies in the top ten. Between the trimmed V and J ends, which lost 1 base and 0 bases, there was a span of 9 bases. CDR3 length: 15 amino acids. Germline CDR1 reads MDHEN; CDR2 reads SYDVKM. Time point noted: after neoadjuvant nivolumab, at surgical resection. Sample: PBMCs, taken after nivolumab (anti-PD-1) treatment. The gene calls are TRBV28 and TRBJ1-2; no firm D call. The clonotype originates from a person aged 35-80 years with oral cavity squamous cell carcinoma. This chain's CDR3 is CASSLSAGANYGYTF. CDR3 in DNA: TGTGCCAGCAGTTTATCGGCGGGAGCTAACTATGGCTACACCTTC.